These 24 T cell receptor beta chains share one sample of origin, sequenced in a study of neoadjuvant anti-PD-1 for oral cavity cancer. Generated by immunoSEQ multiplex PCR, the TCRdb table keeps only in-frame clones and is missing some. The profile shows around 14,000 clones, roughly 74% of them singletons. The source was PBMCs, collected before nivolumab (anti-PD-1) treatment. The receptors here all came from a person between 40 and 85 years old with oral cavity squamous cell carcinoma.

This clone was detected only a few times. V usage is TRBV13 and J usage is TRBJ2-2; D is possibly TRBD2 (5 bases). Germline loops: CDR1 PRHDT, CDR2 FYEKMQ (reference sequence). Trimming took off 4 bases at V and 9 bases at J, with 15 bases between the two ends. This CDR3 contains 14 residues. CDR3: CASSSRKLDRELFF. The CDR3 bases are TGTGCCAGCAGCTCACGTAAACTAGACCGGGAGCTGTTTTTT. Together with reference TRBV13 and TRBJ2-2, the CDR3 gives the full variable domain: AAGVIQSPRHLIKEKRETATLKCYPIPRHDTVYWYQQGPGQDPQFLISFYEKMQSDKGSIPDRFSAQQFSDYHSELNMSSLELGDSALYFCASSSRKLDRELFFGEGSRLTVL.

The rearrangement links TRBV11-3 to TRBJ2-6; 7 nucleotides line up with TRBD1. The junction had 8 bases not matched to a gene; V was cut back by 5 bases and J by 4 bases. The CDR3 sequence is 16 residues long. Per germline, CDR1 SGHNT and CDR2 YENEEA. CDR3 loop: CASSPRQGPGANVLTF. DNA of the CDR3: TGTGCCAGCAGCCCCCGACAGGGTCCCGGGGCCAACGTCCTGACTTTC.

The chain couples TRBV29-1 to TRBJ2-6; 11 bases agree with TRBD2. This CDR3 region has 16 residues. Germline-derived CDR1 and CDR2 are SQVTM and ANQGSEA. V was clipped by 7 bases and J by 1 base; unmatched bases: 6. Written as DNA, the CDR3 is TGCAGCGCTGAGACTAGCGGGATTTCTGGGGCCAACGTCCTGACTTTC. Translation gives CSAETSGISGANVLTF.

There are a few counts of this clone. This chain connects TRBV5-1 to TRBJ2-7, with 9 bases lining up with TRBD1. The CDR3 extends over 14 amino acids. Per the germline V gene, CDR1 is SGHRS and CDR2 is YFSETQ. Losses at the gene ends were 3 bases for V and 4 bases for J; bases not matched to a gene: 5. CDR3 region: CASSWTGTGYEQYF. Here the CDR3 DNA reads TGCGCCAGCAGCTGGACCGGGACAGGGTACGAGCAGTACTTC.

The V gene is TRBV9, the J gene TRBJ2-5; the match to TRBD2 covers 12 bases. V was clipped by 0 bases and J by 1 base; unmatched bases: 1. The germline gives CDR1 SGDLS, CDR2 YYNGEE. The CDR3 is 16 residues long. The DNA of the CDR3 is TGTGCCAGCAGCGTAGGGACTAGCGGGGCCCAAGAGACCCAGTACTTC. Protein sequence: CASSVGTSGAQETQYF.

This chain connects TRBV5-1 to TRBJ2-2, with D possibly being TRBD1 or TRBD2 (5 bases each). This CDR3 contains 14 residues. Per germline, CDR1 SGHRS and CDR2 YFSETQ. V dropped 4 bases and J dropped 7 bases, with 14 bases sitting between them. Here the CDR3 reads CASSPPRGDGELFF. The CDR3 DNA is TGCGCCAGCAGCCCTCCGAGAGGGGACGGGGAGCTGTTTTTT.

This clone was detected only once. The chain has TRBV27 and TRBJ1-2, with 12 bases matching TRBD1. The CDR3 has 14 residues. From germline, CDR1 is MNHEY and CDR2 SMNVEV (reference sequence). The V and J ends lost 6 bases and 7 bases, in that order; junction bases with no gene match: 6. The CDR3 DNA reads TGTGCCAGCAGCCCGGGACAGGGGGCTTTTGGCTACACCTTC. Encoded protein: CASSPGQGAFGYTF.

This sequence joins TRBV4-2 and TRBJ1-2; maybe TRBD1 (5 bases). Germline V gene sequence: CDR1 LGHNA, CDR2 YNFKEQ. The CDR3 has 15 amino acids. The V end lost 1 base, the J end lost 1 base, and 10 bases lay between the germline ends. The CDR3 DNA follows: TGTGCCAGCAGCCAAGCCCAGGGAGATAACTATGGCTACACCTTC. Its translation: CASSQAQGDNYGYTF.

The chain recombines TRBV5-6 with TRBJ2-5; D unclear. Trimming shortened V by 6 bases and J by 3 bases, and 12 bases separated the two germline ends. The germline CDR1 and CDR2 sequences are SGHDT and YYEEEE. The CDR3 runs to 13 residues. This CDR3 is CASTTPVEETQYF. CDR3 nucleotides: TGTGCCAGCACCACTCCCGTTGAAGAGACCCAGTACTTC. Full variable domain (outside the CDR3, taken from reference TRBV5-6 and TRBJ2-5): DAGVTQSPTHLIKTRGQQVTLRCSPKSGHDTVSWYQQALGQGPQFIFQYYEEEERQRGNFPDRFSGHQFPNYSSELNVNALLLGDSALYLCASTTPVEETQYFGPGTRLLVL.

The rearrangement links TRBV19 to TRBJ1-1; 7 positions agree with TRBD1. V was pared by 1 base and J by 1 base, with 0 bases of the junction left unmatched. Germline CDR1 is LNHDA and CDR2 is SQIVND (reference sequence). The CDR3 is 14 amino acids. In DNA, the CDR3 is TGTGCCAGTAGTATAGGACAGGGGAACACTGAAGCTTTCTTT. Protein sequence: CASSIGQGNTEAFF.

The table lists this clone with a count of one. The V call is TRBV15, the J call TRBJ2-7; 10 bases are shared with TRBD2. The V gene end was trimmed by 7 bases and the J gene end by 3 bases; junction bases not matched to a gene: 6. The CDR3 is made up of 14 amino acids. Looked up from germline, CDR1 is LNHNV and CDR2 is YYDKDF (reference sequence). The DNA for the CDR3 is TGTGCCACCACCGCTAGCGGGAGCGTCTACGAGCAGTACTTC. Amino acids: CATTASGSVYEQYF. Using reference TRBV15 and TRBJ2-7 for the parts outside the CDR3, the full variable domain is DAMVIQNPRYQVTQFGKPVTLSCSQTLNHNVMYWYQQKSSQAPKLLFHYYDKDFNNEADTPDNFQSRRPNTSFCFLDIRSPGLGDTAMYLCATTASGSVYEQYFGPGTRLTVT.

This clone was recorded a few times. J is TRBJ1-3 and V is TRBV6-1; no clear D. CDR1 and CDR2 from the germline V gene are MNHNS and SASEGT. The CDR3 length is 17 residues. The V gene lost 2 bases and the J gene lost 7 bases, with 21 bases spanning the gap. The CDR3 DNA sequence: TGTGCCAGCAGTGAATCTCCCCCCTCGGGCAGCTTTAACACCATATATTTT. Its translation is CASSESPPSGSFNTIYF.

The chain combines TRBV7-2 with TRBJ2-7; D may be TRBD1 (6 bases). CDR3 length: 17 residues. Germline CDR1 and CDR2: SGHTA and FQGNSA. Trimming removed 2 bases from V and 2 bases from J, with 19 bases in between. The CDR3 nucleotides read TGTGCCAGCAGCTTACGTTCGGTCAGGGGATCTCCCTACGAGCAGTACTTC. Its protein product is CASSLRSVRGSPYEQYF.

A few counts support this clone. V gene TRBV27 combines with J gene TRBJ1-4, with D tentatively TRBD1 (5 bases). V dropped 3 bases and J dropped 1 base, with 6 bases sitting between them. Germline-derived CDR1 and CDR2 are MNHEY and SMNVEV (reference sequence). The CDR3 sequence is 14 residues long. The CDR3 nucleotides are TGTGCCAGCAGTTTTGACAGAACTAATGAAAAACTGTTTTTT. It is translated as CASSFDRTNEKLFF.

This clone is deemed large. This chain uses TRBV5-6 with TRBJ1-6; TRBD1 might be the D (6 bases). The germline CDR1 and CDR2 sequences are SGHDT and YYEEEE. V lost 1 base to trimming and J lost 9 bases, with 8 bases between them. CDR3 length: 13 residues. This chain's CDR3 is CASSLTGISPLHF. DNA for the CDR3: TGTGCCAGCAGCTTGACAGGGATTTCACCCCTCCACTTT.

The rearrangement joins TRBV7-3 to TRBJ1-2; the D gene is possibly TRBD1 (5 bases). CDR1 and CDR2 (germline): SGHTA, FQGTGA. This CDR3 comprises 14 residues. V gave up 1 base and J gave up 4 bases, with 10 bases separating them. The CDR3 nucleotides are TGTGCCAGCAGCTTAATAGCAGGGACCTATGGCTACACCTTC. Amino acid sequence: CASSLIAGTYGYTF.

CDR3 nucleotide sequence: TGTGCCAGCTTCCTACAGGGCGCCAGGGGAGAAGTCACTGAAGCTTTCTTT. This encodes CASFLQGARGEVTEAFF. This rearrangement joins TRBV27 to TRBJ1-1, with a possible D match to TRBD1 (6 bases). The CDR3 runs to 17 residues. The V gene's germline CDR1 is MNHEY and CDR2 SMNVEV (reference sequence). Trimming removed 8 bases from V and 4 bases from J, with 26 bases in between.

CDR3 nucleotides: TGTGCCAGCAGCTCCTCTAGCGGAACCTCCTACGAGCAGTACTTC. This codes for CASSSSSGTSYEQYF. The chain carries TRBV5-4 and TRBJ2-7, with 7 bases lining up with TRBD2. The V and J ends lost 3 bases and 0 bases, in that order; junction bases with no gene match: 6. CDR1 SGHNT and CDR2 YYREEE come from the germline V gene (reference sequence). The CDR3 is 15 amino acids.

The chain recombines TRBV5-4 with TRBJ2-1, with TRBD2 as a possible D gene (5 bases). The V end was cut by 4 bases, the J end by 14 bases, with 16 bases between. Germline CDR1 SGHNT, CDR2 YYREEE (reference sequence). CDR3 length: 12 residues. The chain's CDR3 is CASSQDSAAEFF. The CDR3 DNA sequence: TGTGCCAGCAGCCAGGATTCGGCAGCGGAGTTCTTC. The full variable domain, with the rest looked up from reference TRBV5-4 and TRBJ2-1, is ETGVTQSPTHLIKTRGQQVTLRCSSQSGHNTVSWYQQALGQGPQFIFQYYREEENGRGNFPPRFSGLQFPNYSSELNVNALELDDSALYLCASSQDSAAEFFGPGTRLTVL.

This chain links TRBV7-9 with TRBJ2-5, with D tentatively TRBD1 (6 bases). Germline CDR1 and CDR2: SEHNR and FQNEAQ (reference sequence). The CDR3 length is 14 residues. The V gene lost 3 bases and the J gene lost 4 bases, with 12 bases spanning the gap. The CDR3 region has the DNA TGTGCCAGCAGCTTCTCCACAGGGCGAGAGACCCAGTACTTC. Translating it yields CASSFSTGRETQYF. Looking up the rest from reference TRBV7-9 and TRBJ2-5 gives the full variable domain: DTGVSQNPRHKITKRGQNVTFRCDPISEHNRLYWYRQTLGQGPEFLTYFQNEAQLEKSRLLSDRFSAERPKGSFSTLEIQRTEQGDSAMYLCASSFSTGRETQYFGPGTRLLVL.

In its sample, this clone was seen once. A read error may account for a junction end that differs from germline. The chain combines TRBV2 with TRBJ2-1; perhaps TRBD2 as D (5 bases). There are 14 residues in the CDR3. Germline CDR1 SNHLY, CDR2 FYNNEI. The CDR3 spells CASRLAFSSNEQFF. The CDR3 DNA is TGTGCCAGCAGGTTAGCGTTTTCCTCCAATGAGCAGTTCTTC.

The rearrangement joins TRBV5-1 to TRBJ2-7; the D gene is possibly TRBD1 (6 bases). Looked up from germline, CDR1 is SGHRS and CDR2 is YFSETQ. The V and J ends lost 6 bases and 1 base respectively, with 14 bases between them. The CDR3 covers 14 residues. The CDR3 region is CASTMTGPSYEQYF. The CDR3 bases are TGCGCCAGCACCATGACAGGTCCATCCTACGAGCAGTACTTC.

There are a few counts of this clone. This chain uses TRBV6-4 with TRBJ1-5; the D is unclear. The V end lost 3 bases, the J end lost 7 bases, and 10 bases lay between the germline ends. The CDR3 length is 13 residues. Germline V gene data show CDR1 as MRHNA and CDR2 as SNTAGT. The CDR3 loop is CASSERAGQPQHF. Here the CDR3 DNA reads TGTGCCAGCAGTGAAAGGGCCGGGCAGCCCCAGCATTTT.

The CDR3 loop reads CASSFPEREGSSQYEQYF. As DNA, the CDR3 is TGCGCCAGCAGCTTCCCAGAGCGGGAGGGCTCTTCCCAATACGAGCAGTACTTC. V is TRBV5-1 and J is TRBJ2-7, with 10 bases fitting TRBD2. With 2 bases clipped from V and 4 bases from J, the junction kept 15 bases outside the gene matches. The CDR3 has 18 amino acids. Germline V gene lookup returns CDR1 SGHRS and CDR2 YFSETQ.